This passage covers 14 T cell receptor beta chains from one sample sequenced in a study of cytomegalovirus exposure and HLA in healthy donors (dated by TCRdb to the late 2010s). Receptor amplification or capture employed the immunoSEQ multiplex PCR assay. For the multiplex PCR, a mixture combining 60 forward primers for TCR Vbeta segments and 13 reverse primers for TCR Jbeta segments was used. This is the immuneACCESS table as TCRdb keeps it, with only in-frame sequences that have V and J called. A part of the clones is gone; compared with another copy, unresolved V genes explain less than half, and the rest is unexplained. This sample holds 110,000 to 150,000 clones; 75% to 80% were observed only once. Jointly, the top ten make up about 3.7% of the sample. Input material: PBMCs. The receptor source for this set is a male donor in good health and CMV-seronegative.

The rearrangement joins TRBV6-8 to TRBJ1-4, with 9 bases identical to TRBD1. V was pared by 2 bases and J by 6 bases, with 4 bases of the junction left unmatched. Germline CDR1 MNHGY, CDR2 SAAAGT. The CDR3 length is 15 residues. The CDR3 spells CASSYTRDRDEKLFF. The DNA of the CDR3 is TGTGCCAGCAGTTACACCCGGGACAGGGATGAAAAACTGTTTTTT.

This clone was seen a handful of times. V gene TRBV29-1 combines with J gene TRBJ2-1; 9 bases align to TRBD2. Per the germline V gene, CDR1 is SQVTM and CDR2 is ANQGSEA. The CDR3 spans 13 residues. Written as DNA, the CDR3 is TGCAGTGCCATAGCGGGAGCCTTAAATGAGCAGTTCTTC. Amino acid sequence: CSAIAGALNEQFF.

The chain employs TRBV5-6 and TRBJ2-5, with D unclear. The closer fit of TRBJ2-7 to the DNA end suggests the J call may be wrong. The CDR3 has 14 amino acids. Germline V gives CDR1 SGHDT, CDR2 YYEEEE. CDR3 in DNA: TGTGCCAGCAGCTTATCCGACAAATCCTACGAGCAGTACTTC. It is translated as CASSLSDKSYEQYF.

This clone has just a few counts. The rearrangement joins TRBV6-1 to TRBJ1-4, with TRBD1 identical over 7 bases. J was trimmed by 11 bases and V by 2 bases; bases with no gene match: 11. CDR3 size: 15 residues. Germline loops: CDR1 MNHNS, CDR2 SASEGT. CDR3 nucleotide sequence: TGTGCCAGCAGTGAATGGGGGACAGAACGCAGGAAACTGTTTTTT. Translated: CASSEWGTERRKLFF.

The gene calls are TRBV5-4 and TRBJ1-2, with 7 positions matching TRBD1. The CDR3 totals 13 residues. CDR1 SGHNT and CDR2 YYREEE come from the germline V gene (reference sequence). V shed 3 bases and J 5 bases; nucleotides not matched to a gene: 4. The CDR3 loop reads CASSSTGEYGYTF. Written as DNA, the CDR3 is TGTGCCAGCAGCTCTACAGGGGAATATGGCTACACCTTC.

As to this clone: Other nucleotide sequences from this sample produce the same CDR3. The chain carries TRBV9 and TRBJ1-1, with 10 bases identical to TRBD1. The J segment lost 5 bases and the V segment lost 4 bases, leaving 8 bases of the junction unmatched. The germline CDR1 and CDR2 sequences are SGDLS and YYNGEE. The CDR3 contains 15 residues. CDR3: CASSTSTGQGTEAFF. The CDR3 nucleotides read TGTGCCAGCAGCACATCGACGGGACAGGGGACTGAAGCTTTCTTT. Complete variable domain (other parts from reference TRBV9 and TRBJ1-1): DSGVTQTPKHLITATGQRVTLRCSPRSGDLSVYWYQQSLDQGLQFLIQYYNGEERAKGNILERFSAQQFPDLHSELNLSSLELGDSALYFCASSTSTGQGTEAFFGQGTRLTVV.

This clone showed up just once. The V gene is TRBV6-6, the J gene TRBJ2-2, with D maybe TRBD2 (6 bases). The CDR3 has 15 amino acids. Germline values: CDR1 MNHNY, CDR2 SVGAGI (reference sequence). With 7 bases removed from V and 0 bases from J, the gap between germline ends came to 12 bases. This CDR3 is CASTIRGSNTGELFF. The CDR3 bases are TGTGCCAGCACCATACGGGGGTCGAACACCGGGGAGCTGTTTTTT.

Only one count was recorded for this clone. The V gene is TRBV5-4, the J gene TRBJ1-1; D possibly corresponds to TRBD1 (5 bases). V dropped 0 bases and J dropped 1 base, with 7 bases sitting between them. CDR3 length equals 14 residues. Germline lookup yields CDR1 SGHNT and CDR2 YYREEE (reference sequence). CDR3: CASSLGGGNTEAFF. The CDR3 region has the DNA TGTGCCAGCAGCTTGGGCGGGGGGAACACTGAAGCTTTCTTT.

The genes are TRBV4-1 and TRBJ1-2; 8 positions match TRBD1. Germline V lookup: CDR1 MGHRA, CDR2 YSYEKL. V was clipped by 6 bases and J by 8 bases; unmatched bases: 14. The CDR3 covers 15 residues. The CDR3 DNA sequence: TGCGCCAGCAGGGCACTAACAGGGGGACTTTGGGGCTACACCTTC. Translation: CASRALTGGLWGYTF.

The rearrangement uses TRBV7-9 and TRBJ1-4; 7 positions agree with TRBD1. The CDR3 consists of 15 residues. J gave up 11 bases and V 1 base, and 10 bases lay outside the gene matches. Per germline, CDR1 SEHNR and CDR2 FQNEAQ (reference sequence). Here the CDR3 DNA reads TGTGCCAGCAGCTTAGATTTCGTCGGACAGGAGAAACTGTTTTTT. Its translation: CASSLDFVGQEKLFF.

This chain uses TRBV7-2 with TRBJ2-1; a possible D gene is TRBD1 (5 bases). The CDR3 spans 13 residues. Germline V gene sequence: CDR1 SGHTA, CDR2 FQGNSA. V was cut by 1 base and J by 10 bases, with 11 bases left in between. For the CDR3, the DNA is TGTGCCAGCAGCTTAGGTGGGGCAGGGGAGCAGTTCTTC. Its translation is CASSLGGAGEQFF.

This clone was counted only a few times. This chain links TRBV27 with TRBJ2-1, with 13 bases lining up with TRBD2. V lost 8 bases and J lost 7; bases outside the gene matches: 5. The germline V gene has CDR1 MNHEY and CDR2 SMNVEV (reference sequence). The CDR3 length is 14 residues. This chain's CDR3 is CASHGLAGVNEQFF. The CDR3 DNA reads as TGTGCCAGCCACGGACTAGCGGGAGTAAATGAGCAGTTCTTC.

The rearrangement links TRBV6-5 to TRBJ1-5; D gene unclear. Trimming removed 0 bases from V and 4 bases from J, with 13 bases in between. The CDR3 is made up of 16 amino acids. The V gene's germline CDR1 is MNHEY and CDR2 SVGAGI. The CDR3 DNA follows: TGTGCCAGCAGTTACTCGGGCCGGGGAAGAAATCAGCCCCAGCATTTT. It encodes CASSYSGRGRNQPQHF.

The rearrangement links TRBV27 to TRBJ2-1; 9 bases map to TRBD1. CDR1 is MNHEY, CDR2 SMNVEV, per germline (reference sequence). V was pared by 2 bases and J by 0 bases, with 14 bases of the junction left unmatched. This CDR3 is built from 20 residues. CDR3 sequence (DNA): TGTGCCAGCAGTTTAGAAGGGACAGGGAATTCCGGTGGCTCCTACAATGAGCAGTTCTTC. The encoded protein is CASSLEGTGNSGGSYNEQFF.